Following are 10 T cell receptor beta chains from one sample sequenced in a study of T cell repertoires in cytomegalovirus infection. In TCRdb, the reads were re-called with MiXCR into one record per CDR3 protein. Here the sample spans almost 550,000 distinct CDR3 sequences, 16% being singletons. Sequenced: CD8+ T cells from PBMCs. These receptors were obtained from a human donor in good health (CMV status not recorded). Some clones in this sample may be carry-over from other donors' samples.

This clonotype showed up just a few times. The genes are TRBV28 and TRBJ2-5; 8 bases align to TRBD2. V shed 6 bases and J 2 bases; nucleotides not matched to a gene: 14. The V gene's germline CDR1 is MDHEN and CDR2 SYDVKM. The CDR3 length is 17 residues. The CDR3 spells CASSLLEAGGRQETQYF. For the CDR3, the DNA is TGTGCCAGCAGCCTTCTTGAGGCGGGAGGACGTCAAGAGACCCAGTACTTC.

This clonotype was found a few times. The V call is TRBV5-5, the J call TRBJ1-2; 9 nucleotides match TRBD1. V shed 4 bases and J 4 bases; nucleotides not matched to a gene: 5. The germline V gene encodes CDR1 SGHKS and CDR2 YYEKEE (reference sequence). The CDR3 is 14 amino acids. CDR3 coding DNA: TGTGCCAGCAGCCGTCCGGGACAGGGCTATGGCTACACCTTC. It encodes CASSRPGQGYGYTF.

This chain uses TRBV7-9 with TRBJ2-1; TRBD1 is a possible D gene (6 bases). The germline V gene has CDR1 SEHNR and CDR2 FQNEAQ (reference sequence). The CDR3 extends over 13 amino acids. The V end lost 0 bases, the J end lost 7 bases, and 7 bases lay between the germline ends. The CDR3 region is CASSLARGNEQFF. For the CDR3, the DNA is TGTGCCAGCAGCTTAGCGAGGGGGAATGAGCAGTTCTTC.

This clonotype has a count of ten or more. The V gene is TRBV7-6, the J gene TRBJ1-1; TRBD1 might be the D (5 bases). CDR1 and CDR2 from the germline V gene are SGHVS and FNYEAQ. Trimming removed 1 base at V and 3 bases at J, with 15 bases between. This CDR3 is built from 16 residues. As DNA, the CDR3 is TGTGCCAGCAGCTTAGGGGGGGAGGGTCAACACACTGAAGCTTTCTTT. This gives the protein CASSLGGEGQHTEAFF. Full variable domain (remainder filled in from reference TRBV7-6 and TRBJ1-1): GAGVSQSPRYKVTKRGQDVALRCDPISGHVSLYWYRQALGQGPEFLTYFNYEAQQDKSGLPNDRFSAERPEGSISTLTIQRTEQRDSAMYRCASSLGGEGQHTEAFFGQGTRLTVV.

At least ten counts were recorded for this clonotype. The chain has TRBV12-5 and TRBJ2-1; D unresolved. The CDR3 consists of 13 residues. The V and J ends lost 1 base and 8 bases respectively, with 9 bases between them. Germline CDR1 reads LGHNT; CDR2 reads FRNRAP. The CDR3 reads CASGLGWQDEQFF. Written as DNA, the CDR3 is TGTGCTAGTGGTTTGGGGTGGCAGGATGAGCAGTTCTTC.

CDR3 nucleotide sequence: TGTGCCAGCAGCTTAGGGGCGGGGGGTGTAACAGATACGCAGTATTTT. Translating gives CASSLGAGGVTDTQYF. V gene TRBV7-9 combines with J gene TRBJ2-3; 8 bases line up with TRBD2. The CDR3 runs 16 residues. Germline V CDR1 and CDR2: SEHNR, FQNEAQ (reference sequence). V gave up 1 base and J gave up 3 bases; unmatched junction bases: 6.

The gene calls are TRBV4-2 and TRBJ2-3, with TRBD2 identical over 13 bases. V was clipped by 0 bases and J by 6 bases; unmatched bases: 3. The CDR3 sequence is 16 residues long. CDR1 and CDR2 (germline): LGHNA, YNFKEQ. The CDR3 is CASSQEGLAGSDTQYF. For the CDR3, the DNA is TGTGCCAGCAGCCAAGAGGGACTAGCGGGATCGGATACGCAGTATTTT.

The V call is TRBV24-1, the J call TRBJ2-1; no reliable D call. Trimming stripped 0 bases from V and 0 bases from J, with 5 bases between. This CDR3 region has 15 residues. The germline V gene has CDR1 KGHDR and CDR2 SFDVKD. This chain's CDR3 is CATSDLLSSYNEQFF. As DNA, the CDR3 is TGTGCCACCAGTGATTTGCTTAGCTCCTACAATGAGCAGTTCTTC.

This clonotype appeared a few times. In nucleotides, the CDR3 is TGTGCCAGCAGTTCCCGGGCTGGGGCCAACGTCCTGACTTTC. Its translation: CASSSRAGANVLTF. This chain links TRBV6-2 or TRBV6-3 with TRBJ2-6; the D is unclear. V was shortened by 4 bases and J by 2 bases, with 6 bases between the two germline ends. This CDR3 has 14 residues. Germline V gene sequence: CDR1 MNHEY, CDR2 SVGEGT.

This clonotype has only a few counts. The chain carries TRBV9 and TRBJ2-1, with 9 bases identical to TRBD2. The V gene's germline CDR1 is SGDLS and CDR2 YYNGEE. J gave up 2 bases and V 1 base, and 4 bases lay outside the gene matches. This CDR3 region has 16 residues. The CDR3 nucleotides read TGTGCCAGCAGCGTAAGGGCGGGGGGGACCTACAATGAGCAGTTCTTC. It translates to CASSVRAGGTYNEQFF.